One and the same sample provided the 7 T cell receptor beta chains below, sequenced in a study of T-cell reconstitution after alpha-beta-depleted transplantation in children. Unique molecular identifiers featured in how the TCRbeta library was prepared. Via MiXCR, TCRdb re-called the PCR reads, giving one row per CDR3 protein. This sample carries about 210,000 distinct CDR3 sequences, roughly a sixth of them seen once, and the ten largest clones take 43%. The material was PBMCs, mostly from graft donor cells, obtained 360 days after TCRalphabeta/CD19-depleted stem cell transplant. These receptors were taken from a male patient between 2 and 9 years old who had a stem cell transplant for acute lymphoblastic leukemia, so the T cells may come from the graft donor.

The table lists this clonotype with a few counts. The chain has TRBV15 and TRBJ2-7; 10 bases line up with TRBD1. CDR1 is LNHNV and CDR2 is YYDKDF in the germline V gene (reference sequence). The CDR3 totals 14 residues. Germline trimming cut 7 bases from V and 0 bases from J; bases unmatched to any gene: 3. The CDR3 region has the DNA TGTGCCACCACCAGGGACAGGGGCTCCTACGAGCAGTACTTC. This translates into CATTRDRGSYEQYF.

The chain recombines TRBV12-3 or TRBV12-4 with TRBJ1-1; D gene unclear. V was pared by 3 bases and J by 0 bases, with 14 bases between. This CDR3 is 16 amino acids long. In DNA form, the CDR3 reads TGTGCCAGCAGTTTCCGCCTGATCTCATTGAACACTGAAGCTTTCTTT. This codes for CASSFRLISLNTEAFF.

This clonotype was seen more than once but under ten times. The V call is TRBV5-1, the J call TRBJ2-6, with D perhaps matching TRBD1 (6 bases). The V end was cut by 4 bases, the J end by 0 bases, with 26 bases between. CDR1 SGHRS and CDR2 YFSETQ come from the germline V gene. The CDR3 covers 21 residues. The CDR3 DNA reads TGCGCCAGCAGCCCTAACACAGGGATGGGTTTTGGATCCTCTGGGGCCAACGTCCTGACTTTC. Translated, it gives CASSPNTGMGFGSSGANVLTF.

There are many counts of this clonotype. The rearrangement joins TRBV4-2 to TRBJ2-5, with D tentatively TRBD1 (6 bases). Trimming stripped 0 bases from V and 5 bases from J, with 10 bases between. The CDR3 spans 14 residues. Germline CDR1 is LGHNA and CDR2 is YNFKEQ. Here the CDR3 DNA reads TGTGCCAGCAGCCAAGACGACAGGAGGGAGACCCAGTACTTC. It translates to CASSQDDRRETQYF.

The chain recombines TRBV12-3 or TRBV12-4 with TRBJ1-4; the match to TRBD1 covers 12 bases. Trimming at V came to 5 bases and at J to 3 bases, leaving 4 bases not matched to a gene. This CDR3 has 16 residues. CDR3 residues: CASSPGQGAANEKLFF. The CDR3 DNA is TGTGCCAGCAGTCCGGGACAGGGGGCGGCTAATGAAAAACTGTTTTTT.

This clonotype was counted only a few times. The J gene is TRBJ2-7, the V gene TRBV20-1, with D perhaps matching TRBD1 or TRBD2 (6 bases each). Trimming left V 5 bases short and J 0 bases short, with 17 bases between. The CDR3 is 15 residues long. Looked up from germline, CDR1 is DFQATT and CDR2 is SNEGSKA (reference sequence). This CDR3 reads CSAAPLTGASYEQYF. DNA of the CDR3: TGCAGTGCTGCCCCCTTGACGGGGGCCTCCTACGAGCAGTACTTC.

This clonotype was recorded a few times. The chain couples TRBV7-2 to TRBJ1-2, with unresolved D. V lost 1 base and J 8 bases, leaving 11 bases between the germline ends. This CDR3 is built from 13 residues. Germline assignment: CDR1 SGHTA and CDR2 FQGNSA. The CDR3 loop is CASSLEASWGYTF. As DNA, the CDR3 is TGTGCCAGCAGCTTAGAAGCTTCATGGGGCTACACCTTC.